The 7 T cell receptor beta chains below all came from one sample that was sequenced in a study of T cell clonotyping in hematopoietic cell transplantation. Noted time point: recipient sample about 28 days before transplant, after cytoreduction. Only in-frame clones appear in the TCRdb table, and some are missing; sequencing was by immunoSEQ multiplex PCR. This sample carries around 27,000 clones, about 70% of them seen once, and the ten largest clones take approximately 6.2%. The source was peripheral blood mononuclear cells, collected before stem cell transplant. The receptor set was obtained from a man aged 45 to 65 with myelodysplastic syndrome. Some clones in this sample may be carry-over from other donors' samples.

The chain couples TRBV30 to TRBJ1-5; the D is unclear. The germline V and J ends were trimmed by 5 bases and 0 bases, with 8 bases remaining between them. The CDR3 has 13 residues. Germline V gene lookup returns CDR1 GTSNPN and CDR2 SVGIG (reference sequence). The CDR3 DNA is TGTGCCTGGGCTCCCAATAGCAATCAGCCCCAGCATTTT. The encoded protein is CAWAPNSNQPQHF.

In its sample, this clone was seen a few times. The rearrangement uses TRBV2 and TRBJ1-6; D gene ambiguous. Germline V gene lookup returns CDR1 SNHLY and CDR2 FYNNEI. The V end was cut by 8 bases, the J end by 0 bases, with 5 bases between. This CDR3 is built from 13 residues. CDR3 DNA: TGTGCCAGCCAGAGCTCCTATAATTCACCCCTCCACTTT. Translating gives CASQSSYNSPLHF. The variable domain in full, completed from reference TRBV2 and TRBJ1-6, reads EPEVTQTPSHQVTQMGQEVILRCVPISNHLYFYWYRQILGQKVEFLVSFYNNEISEKSEIFDDQFSVERPDGSNFTLKIRSTKLEDSAMYFCASQSSYNSPLHFGNGTRLTVT.

The genes are TRBV5-1 and TRBJ2-1; 8 positions match TRBD1. Germline CDR1 is SGHRS and CDR2 is YFSETQ. The CDR3 length is 15 residues. V gave up 3 bases and J gave up 2 bases; unmatched junction bases: 4. The CDR3 nucleotides read TGCGCCAGCAGCTCCGGGACAGGCCCCTACAATGAGCAGTTCTTC. As protein: CASSSGTGPYNEQFF.

The chain uses TRBV11-2 and TRBJ1-2; a weak D match, TRBD1 (5 bases). In germline, CDR1 is SGHAT, CDR2 FQNNGV. V lost 5 bases and J 2 bases, leaving 12 bases between the germline ends. CDR3 length: 14 residues. The CDR3 here is CASSASRGNYGYTF. The CDR3 region has the DNA TGTGCCAGCAGCGCGAGCCGGGGGAACTATGGCTACACCTTC.

The chain links TRBV7-3 to TRBJ2-7; D is unclear. Germline CDR1 is SGHTA and CDR2 is FQGTGA. This CDR3 has 12 residues. Trimming cost V 1 base and J 3 bases, with 4 bases left between them. In DNA form, the CDR3 reads TGTGCCAGCAGCTTAATGGACTACGAGCAGTACTTC. Translating it yields CASSLMDYEQYF.

This clone was seen a handful of times. This chain connects TRBV7-2 to TRBJ2-7, with TRBD1 identical over 9 bases. The CDR3 runs 14 residues. Germline V gives CDR1 SGHTA, CDR2 FQGNSA. With V trimmed by 7 bases and J by 3 bases, 7 bases remained unmatched. The CDR3 DNA reads as TGTGCCAGCACCTTGACAGGGGGGAACTACGAGCAGTACTTC. Translated, it gives CASTLTGGNYEQYF.

This sequence joins TRBV25-1 and TRBJ1-4; D is unclear. Per the germline V gene, CDR1 is MGHDK and CDR2 is SYGVNS. CDR3 length: 11 residues. The V gene lost 2 bases and the J gene lost 11 bases, with 6 bases spanning the gap. In DNA form, the CDR3 reads TGTGCCAGCAGTGAAATGTGGAAACTGTTTTTT. This gives the protein CASSEMWKLFF.